This TCR beta chain was profiled in a study of blood T cells in healthy people across ages. V gave up 0 bases and J gave up 6 bases, with 8 bases separating them. Germline V gene lookup returns CDR1 ENHRY and CDR2 SYGVKD. The CDR3 covers 13 residues. The authors ran a second PCR of about 6 to 11 cycles using a sample-barcoded 5' primer and a J-beta primer mix. Each cDNA molecule was tagged by a template-switch adaptor with 12 random nucleotides. TCRdb redid the calling of the 5' RACE reads with MiXCR, one entry per CDR3 protein. The table records hundreds of thousands of distinct CDR3 sequences, 58% of them present only once.

V usage is TRBV10-3 and J usage is TRBJ1-2, with a weak D call TRBD1 (5 bases). The TCR comes from a man in his 60s in good health. The source material was blood. CDR3 nucleotides: TGTGCCATCAGTGAGTCGGACACAGATGGCTACACCTTC. It yields the protein CAISESDTDGYTF.